The 8 T cell receptor beta chains below were found in one sample sequenced in a study of PD-1 blockade in classical Hodgkin lymphoma. The assay was immunoSEQ multiplex PCR, and TCRdb's table has in-frame clones only and misses some. The table shows over 35,000 clones, with about 79% occurring only once. In every patient, relapse followed autologous stem cell transplantation, while exposure to brentuximab vedotin differed. The sequencing here drew on peripheral blood mononuclear cells (PBMCs), taken at baseline. These receptors were taken from a human donor with classical Hodgkin lymphoma.

The V call is TRBV7-6, the J call TRBJ1-2; 8 nucleotides align to TRBD1. This CDR3 comprises 14 residues. CDR1 and CDR2 (germline): SGHVS, FNYEAQ. After removal of 3 bases from V and 3 bases from J, the junction contained 3 bases not matched to a gene. CDR3 residues: CASSLTGVDYGYTF. In DNA form, the CDR3 reads TGTGCCAGCAGCTTGACAGGGGTGGACTATGGCTACACCTTC.

The table lists this clone with a few counts. The chain joins TRBV11-3 to TRBJ2-5; D uncertain. Germline V gene sequence: CDR1 SGHNT, CDR2 YENEEA. This CDR3 has 14 residues. V was shortened by 3 bases and J by 5 bases, with 13 bases between the two germline ends. The CDR3 DNA is TGTGCCAGCAGCTTGTCCAGACATGGGGAGACCCAGTACTTC. As protein: CASSLSRHGETQYF.

This sequence joins TRBV5-1 and TRBJ1-1, with 7 nucleotides matching TRBD1. The CDR3 loop spans 15 amino acids. Germline CDR1 SGHRS, CDR2 YFSETQ. The ends lost 4 bases at V and 1 base at J; junction bases unmatched: 7. In DNA, the CDR3 is TGCGCCAGCAGCACGTTACAGGGGACGAACACTGAAGCTTTCTTT. Translated, it gives CASSTLQGTNTEAFF.

This clone has more than one count but fewer than ten. The chain recombines TRBV2 with TRBJ2-1, with D tentatively TRBD2 (6 bases). The length of the CDR3 is 15 residues. Looked up from germline, CDR1 is SNHLY and CDR2 is FYNNEI. Trimming left V 7 bases short and J 6 bases short, with 19 bases between. The CDR3 sequence: CASTSVGGSGNEQFF. In DNA, the CDR3 is TGTGCCAGCACCTCGGTTGGGGGGTCTGGCAATGAGCAGTTCTTC.

This clone was detected once. The V and J genes are TRBV14 and TRBJ2-7, with a possible D match to TRBD2 (6 bases). From germline, CDR1 is SGHDN and CDR2 FVKESK. Trimming removed 2 bases from V and 5 bases from J, with 13 bases in between. The CDR3 is 14 amino acids. This CDR3 reads CASSQRGGGNEQYF. CDR3 DNA: TGTGCCAGCAGCCAACGTGGAGGAGGGAACGAGCAGTACTTC.

CDR3 coding DNA: TGCGCCAGCACTTGGGACAGCGGGGAAGAGACCCAGTACTTC. Protein sequence: CASTWDSGEETQYF. This chain links TRBV5-1 with TRBJ2-5; D may match TRBD1 or TRBD2 (7 bases each). The V gene's germline CDR1 is SGHRS and CDR2 YFSETQ. This CDR3 is 14 amino acids long. V lost 6 bases and J lost 3, with 15 bases in between. The full variable domain, in which reference TRBV5-1 and TRBJ2-5 provide the parts outside the CDR3, is KAGVTQTPRYLIKTRGQQVTLSCSPISGHRSVSWYQQTPGQGLQFLFEYFSETQRNKGNFPGRFSGRQFSNSRSEMNVSTLELGDSALYLCASTWDSGEETQYFGPGTRLLVL.

This clone was detected many times. The chain has TRBV6-5 and TRBJ2-7, with D maybe TRBD1 (6 bases). The CDR3 has 16 residues. CDR1 and CDR2 (germline): MNHEY, SVGAGI. V was trimmed by 2 bases and J by 0 bases, leaving 14 bases between them. The CDR3 DNA sequence: TGTGCCAGCAGTTACCTGGACAGCTTATCCTCCTACGAGCAGTACTTC. Its protein is CASSYLDSLSSYEQYF.

The chain combines TRBV6-5 with TRBJ1-4; D gene unclear. This CDR3 is 15 amino acids long. Trimming shortened V by 2 bases and J by 4 bases, and 11 bases separated the two germline ends. Germline V gene data show CDR1 as MNHEY and CDR2 as SVGAGI. CDR3 bases: TGTGCCAGCAGTTACCGCGACGGATTTAATGAAAAACTGTTTTTT. Translating it yields CASSYRDGFNEKLFF.